The clone carrying this T cell receptor (beta chain) was seen only a few times. The data derive from a study of post-analysis software for immune sequencing data. Study in general: Recorded subtypes: relapsing-remitting, secondary progressive, progressive-relapsing; some patients unannotated.

Unique molecular identifiers had been added to the TCR beta cDNA libraries. Input of about 0.9 to 10 million T cells yielded a few hundred thousand cDNA molecules. TCRdb re-called the PCR reads through MiXCR, storing one row per CDR3 protein. The sample holds under 900,000 distinct CDR3 sequences, approximately 57% seen once. This sequence originates from a girl aged 5-17 years with multiple sclerosis. Specimen: blood.

The CDR3 nucleotides read TGCAGTGCTAGAGATTTGGGGCGGGAGTCCTACGAGCAGTACTTC. Its translation: CSARDLGRESYEQYF. The gene calls are TRBV20-1 and TRBJ2-7; 7 bases line up with TRBD2. V shed 0 bases and J 1 base; nucleotides not matched to a gene: 6. The V gene's germline CDR1 is DFQATT and CDR2 SNEGSKA (reference sequence). The CDR3 consists of 15 residues.